This entry lists 5 T cell receptor beta chains sequenced from one sample in a study of cytomegalovirus exposure and HLA in healthy donors. Vbeta (60) and Jbeta (13) primers were used in the PCR. TCRdb's table, derived via immunoSEQ multiplex PCR, lists solely in-frame clones and lacks some. The sample lists 170,000 or so clones, about four fifths occurring once. Source material: PBMCs. These receptor sequences come from a young man in good health and CMV-seronegative.

This chain joins TRBV7-6 and TRBJ2-1, with D perhaps TRBD2 (6 bases). The CDR3 is 15 residues long. The germline V gene encodes CDR1 SGHVS and CDR2 FNYEAQ. V lost 5 bases and J lost 8, with 19 bases in between. CDR3: CASSPKNRLVHEQFF. CDR3 sequence (DNA): TGTGCCAGCAGCCCCAAAAATAGACTAGTCCATGAGCAGTTCTTC.

V is TRBV9 and J is TRBJ2-7; D is unresolved. The CDR3 extends over 14 amino acids. CDR1 and CDR2 (germline): SGDLS, YYNGEE. Trimming left V 0 bases short and J 2 bases short, with 9 bases between. CDR3 coding DNA: TGTGCCAGCAGCGTAGGAGCACAGACCTACGAGCAGTACTTC. Its protein is CASSVGAQTYEQYF.

This clone was detected only once. This chain joins TRBV6-6 and TRBJ1-5; D may be TRBD1 (5 bases). Looked up from germline, CDR1 is MNHNY and CDR2 is SVGAGI (reference sequence). The germline V and J ends were trimmed by 6 bases and 3 bases, with 18 bases remaining between them. The CDR3 length is 16 residues. Written as DNA, the CDR3 is TGTGCCAGCAGCCAGCCGGGACTAGAGTACAATCAGCCCCAGCATTTT. Its translation: CASSQPGLEYNQPQHF.

This clone was recorded once. Sequence at one end of the junction differs from germline and may be a read error. V is TRBV7-9 and J is TRBJ2-3; 8 bases line up with TRBD1. The CDR3 runs to 14 residues. Per germline, CDR1 SEHNR and CDR2 FQNEAQ (reference sequence). CDR3 sequence (DNA): TGTTCCAGCAGCCGGGACAGGTTCACAGATACGCAGTATTTT. Its protein is CSSSRDRFTDTQYF.

The chain links TRBV6-1 to TRBJ1-1; possibly TRBD1 for D (5 bases). The CDR3 is 14 residues long. Deletions cut 4 bases from V and 2 bases from J, with 11 bases between. Germline lookup yields CDR1 MNHNS and CDR2 SASEGT. DNA of the CDR3: TGTGCCAGCAGTGTTTTCAGGGCCAACACTGAAGCTTTCTTT. As protein: CASSVFRANTEAFF.